A single count supports the clone carrying this TCR beta chain. Treatment given: some 20 received Ad26.COV2.S at low or high dose, single or two shots; roughly five received placebo; per-sample allocation not given. Each sample was drawn 63 days after the first injection (of vaccine or placebo). The data were taken from a study of Ad26.COV2.S vaccination and SARS-CoV-2 variants. Study details: Doses of Ad26.COV2.S were injected into muscle once or twice, 56 days apart.

Method: immunoSEQ multiplex PCR; TCRdb's copy keeps in-frame clones and lacks some. Among 400,000 to 500,000 clones listed, 80% to 90% were seen once. This clonotype was obtained from a person aged 18 to 65 who received the Ad26.COV2.S COVID-19 vaccine or a placebo. The material sequenced was peripheral blood, taken in a trial of Ad26.COV2.S vaccine versus placebo.

This chain's CDR3 is CASSSSLAKPQHF. The CDR3 DNA follows: TGTGCCAGCAGCTCTTCGCTCGCCAAGCCCCAGCATTTT. The rearrangement uses TRBV7-2 and TRBJ1-5; no clear D. This CDR3 is 13 amino acids long. V shed 4 bases and J shed 8 bases, with 12 bases lying between them. Germline V gene sequence: CDR1 SGHTA, CDR2 FQGNSA. The whole variable domain, remainder taken from reference TRBV7-2 and TRBJ1-5, is GAGVSQSPSNKVTEKGKDVELRCDPISGHTALYWYRQSLGQGLEFLIYFQGNSAPDKSGLPSDRFSAERTGGSVSTLTIQRTQQEDSAVYLCASSSSLAKPQHFGDGTRLSIL.